The entry that follows covers one TCR beta chain sequence. This clonotype was found a few times. No antigen is known for it. Per-base qualities were not stored, and no clone one base away is much larger. The germline V gene supplies CDR1 KGHDR and CDR2 SFDVKD. The CDR3 covers 14 residues, taking in both the cysteine and the phenylalanine. The sequence is cut down to CDR3 DNA, 42 bases in frame from base 1. V loses 4 bases, J loses 3 bases, and the germline ends lie 11 bases apart. To prepare the library, RT-PCR was applied. These reads were obtained on an Illumina HiSeq 2500. Clones were called with MiXCR by TCRdb after fastp trimmed the public reads at Q25, and only in-frame beta chains were retained. Each CDR3 protein appears once, grouped with its most common genes and DNA. This sample lists about 310,000 distinct CDR3 sequences; 21% were detected once. More than 8.5% of the sample belongs to the ten largest clones.

This entry comes from a study of response to subunit inactivated influenza vaccine (dated by TCRdb to between 2018 and 2020). General notes on the study: Deep quantitative T cell receptor repertoire profiling was used in the study to track responses to a trivalent subunit inactivated influenza vaccine. Paper-wide results and their limitations: The authors proposed that each seasonal influenza vaccination may bring in only a limited number of new T cells.

Sequencing used PBMCs from blood, obtained around 22 months after vaccination. The chain uses TRBV24-1 and TRBJ1-2; TRBD1 could be the D gene, as 6 bases match. The source is a man aged 50 to 75 who received an inactivated influenza vaccine. Donor details come from another sample of the same person, matched by shared clones. CDR3 loop: CATSDRGHDYGYTF. The nucleotides are TGTGCCACCAGTGACAGGGGACACGACTATGGCTACACCTTC.